Below, 9 T cell receptor beta chains from the same sample are listed, as sequenced in a study of T cell responses to AZD1222 COVID-19 vaccine. Assay: immunoSEQ multiplex PCR; the TCRdb copy retains only in-frame clones and omits some. The table has about 120,000 clones, about 90% seen once; the top ten hold around 15%. The sample here was peripheral blood, taken 28 days after the second AZD1222 dose. The receptors were gathered from an adult who received the AZD1222 COVID-19 vaccine.

The chain has TRBV11-3 and TRBJ1-5; D is unclear. CDR1 is SGHNT, CDR2 YENEEA, per germline. The CDR3 totals 16 residues. Trimming took off 5 bases at V and 5 bases at J, with 19 bases between the two ends. CDR3 loop: CASSRLGLRFHQPQHF. The DNA for the CDR3 is TGTGCCAGCAGCCGACTAGGACTCCGTTTTCATCAGCCCCAGCATTTT. The full variable domain, in which reference TRBV11-3 and TRBJ1-5 provide the parts outside the CDR3, is EAGVVQSPRYKIIEKKQPVAFWCNPISGHNTLYWYLQNLGQGPELLIRYENEEAVDDSQLPKDRFSAERLKGVDSTLKIQPAELGDSAVYLCASSRLGLRFHQPQHFGDGTRLSIL.

A single count supports this clone. This chain links TRBV5-1 with TRBJ2-3, with 8 bases that match TRBD2. Trimming removed 0 bases from V and 6 bases from J; junction bases left unmatched: 12. Germline assignment: CDR1 SGHRS and CDR2 YFSETQ. CDR3 length: 17 amino acids. The CDR3 region has the DNA TGCGCCAGCAGCTTGGAGCTGGCGGGAGCGGGGGCGGATACGCAGTATTTT. It codes for CASSLELAGAGADTQYF.

The rearrangement uses TRBV10-1 and TRBJ2-5; D gene uncertain. The CDR3 is 15 residues long. Trimming removed 7 bases from V and 3 bases from J, with 18 bases in between. From germline, CDR1 is WNHNN and CDR2 SYGVQD (reference sequence). CDR3 bases: TGCGCCAGCACAGATAATTGGGCATCCAAAGAGACCCAGTACTTC. This sequence encodes CASTDNWASKETQYF.

This chain uses TRBV3-1 (or the pseudogene TRBV3-2) with TRBJ2-1, with TRBD2 matching over 14 bases. V trimming: 5 bases; J trimming: 9 bases; junction bases outside the gene matches: 9. This CDR3 has 16 amino acids. The germline gives CDR1 LGHDT, CDR2 YNNKEL (reference sequence). The CDR3 loop is CASSYAGLAGVFEQFF. In DNA form, the CDR3 reads TGTGCCAGCAGCTACGCGGGACTAGCGGGAGTGTTTGAGCAGTTCTTC.

This chain uses TRBV7-6 with TRBJ1-3, with a possible D match to TRBD1 (6 bases). The V gene lost 3 bases and the J gene lost 1 base, with 19 bases spanning the gap. Looked up from germline, CDR1 is SGHVS and CDR2 is FNYEAQ. The CDR3 extends over 18 amino acids. The CDR3 DNA reads TGTGCCAGCAGCTTGGGCGATCCGGGACACACATCTGGAAACACCATATATTTT. Residues: CASSLGDPGHTSGNTIYF.

The chain joins TRBV3-1 (or the pseudogene TRBV3-2) to TRBJ1-2; no reliable D call. Per germline, CDR1 LGHDT and CDR2 YNNKEL (reference sequence). CDR3 length: 12 residues. V was pared by 4 bases and J by 9 bases, with 12 bases between. The CDR3 coding sequence is TGTGCCAGCAGCCCACACGAGGGTAGCTACACCTTC. This codes for CASSPHEGSYTF.

Here the CDR3 reads CASSIRQGAIQPQHF. The CDR3 DNA follows: TGTGCCAGTAGTATACGGCAGGGGGCCATTCAGCCCCAGCATTTT. The V gene is TRBV19, the J gene TRBJ1-5; 8 nucleotides align to TRBD1. V shed 2 bases and J 6 bases; nucleotides not matched to a gene: 6. This CDR3 has 15 amino acids. The germline gives CDR1 LNHDA, CDR2 SQIVND (reference sequence).

The rearrangement uses TRBV3-1 (or the pseudogene TRBV3-2) and TRBJ2-5, with 8 bases identical to TRBD2. Germline CDR1 LGHDT, CDR2 YNNKEL (reference sequence). CDR3 length equals 15 residues. V shed 6 bases, J shed 2 bases, and the junction held 8 bases outside the gene matches. The CDR3 nucleotides are TGTGCCAGCAGTTACGGACTAGCTCATCAAGAGACCCAGTACTTC. This translates into CASSYGLAHQETQYF.

This sequence joins TRBV27 and TRBJ2-5, with D uncertain. With 6 bases removed from V and 0 bases from J, the gap between germline ends came to 14 bases. The CDR3 contains 15 residues. The germline CDR1 and CDR2 sequences are MNHEY and SMNVEV (reference sequence). The CDR3 DNA follows: TGTGCCAGCAGGCCTCTCGGATCGTACCAAGAGACCCAGTACTTC. Translation: CASRPLGSYQETQYF.